This T cell receptor (beta chain) originates from a study of T cells after somatic rescue of genetic block. TCRdb's table, derived via immunoSEQ multiplex PCR, lists solely in-frame clones and lacks some. The sample has around 64,000 clones; about 90% are singletons. The germline gives CDR1 GTSNPN, CDR2 SVGIG (reference sequence). This CDR3 region has 15 residues. The ends lost 4 bases at V and 11 bases at J; junction bases unmatched: 11. Sequencing was performed on peripheral blood mononuclear cells (PBMCs). The chain uses TRBV30 and TRBJ2-1, with 13 nucleotides matching TRBD2. This clonotype originated in a man aged 35 to 55. Written as DNA, the CDR3 is TGTGCCTGGATCGGTGGCGGGACTAGCGGGGCGAAGCAGTTCTTC. Its protein is CAWIGGGTSGAKQFF.